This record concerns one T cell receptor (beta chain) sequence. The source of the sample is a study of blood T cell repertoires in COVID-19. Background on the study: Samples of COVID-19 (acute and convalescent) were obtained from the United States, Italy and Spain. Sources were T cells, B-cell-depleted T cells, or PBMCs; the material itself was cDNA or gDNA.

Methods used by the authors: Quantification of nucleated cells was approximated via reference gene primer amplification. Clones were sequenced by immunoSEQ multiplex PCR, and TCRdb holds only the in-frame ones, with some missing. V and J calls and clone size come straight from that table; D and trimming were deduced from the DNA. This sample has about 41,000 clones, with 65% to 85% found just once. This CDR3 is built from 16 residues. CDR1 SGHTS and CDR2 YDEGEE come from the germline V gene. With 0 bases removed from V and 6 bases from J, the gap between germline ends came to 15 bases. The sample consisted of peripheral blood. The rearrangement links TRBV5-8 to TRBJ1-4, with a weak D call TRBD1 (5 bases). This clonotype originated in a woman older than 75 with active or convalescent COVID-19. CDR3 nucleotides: TGTGCCAGCAGCTTGGGAGGCAGCGGGGGTTATGAAAAACTGTTTTTT. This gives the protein CASSLGGSGGYEKLFF.